This TCR beta chain emerged from a study of Ad26.COV2.S vaccination and SARS-CoV-2 variants. Germline V CDR1 and CDR2: SEHNR, FQNEAQ (reference sequence). This CDR3 comprises 19 residues. The trim removed 5 bases at V and 1 base at J, leaving 18 bases unmatched. Treatment indicated: some 19 received Ad26.COV2.S at low or high dose, single or two shots; roughly 5 received placebo; per-sample allocation not given. Specimens were obtained on day 63 following the first vaccine or placebo injection. This clone was detected only a few times. Its antigen is not identified. The table came from immunoSEQ multiplex PCR; TCRdb's copy has only in-frame clones and leaves some out. Among about 400,000 clones listed, around 91% were seen once. Overall study results and limits: The TCR breadth and depth analyses may have produced an underestimate of total T cell responses.

The sequenced sample was peripheral blood, obtained in a trial of Ad26.COV2.S vaccine versus placebo. This clonotype originated in a person between 18 and 65 years old who received the Ad26.COV2.S COVID-19 vaccine or a placebo. The V and J genes are TRBV7-9 and TRBJ1-1, with 8 bases that match TRBD1. The CDR3 sequence is CASSPRQGTPSSRNTEAFF. The CDR3 bases are TGTGCCAGCAGCCCACGACAGGGGACACCGTCCTCGCGGAACACTGAAGCTTTCTTT.